This paragraph covers one TCR beta chain sequence. What it recognizes is unknown. This specimen belongs to a study of T cells in Graves' hyperthyroidism and ophthalmopathy. Study-wide points: In the blood, most expanded thyroid clonotypes above 0.001 appeared as well. Ophthalmopathy got predicted by the model a median roughly six months before its onset.

The CDR3 regions of TCR beta were amplified from RNA transcripts. The TCR CDR3 first-round RT-PCR relied on the HTBI primer set. From the multiplex PCR reads, TCRdb called clonotypes with MiXCR, one entry per CDR3 protein. The sample has 550,000 to 700,000 distinct CDR3 sequences, roughly 46% seen once; the top ten hold 19%. Uncontrolled infection, other autoimmune disease, pregnancy or lactation barred patients from enrollment. The sequenced material came from peripheral blood or thyroid tissue (not recorded which). The sequence was obtained from an adult woman with Graves' disease, either hyperthyroidism or ophthalmopathy (not recorded which).

CDR3 sequence (DNA): TGTGCCAGCAGTGCTAGGCTGGGTATGAACACTGAAGCTTTCTTT. Protein product: CASSARLGMNTEAFF. The gene calls are TRBV25-1 and TRBJ1-1, with unresolved D. This CDR3 has 15 residues. CDR1 is MGHDK, CDR2 SYGVNS, per germline. With 4 bases removed from V and 0 bases from J, the gap between germline ends came to 12 bases. The entire variable domain, with the rest obtained from reference TRBV25-1 and TRBJ1-1, is as follows: EADIYQTPRYLVIGTGKKITLECSQTMGHDKMYWYQQDPGMELHLIHYSYGVNSTEKGDLSSESTVSRIRTEHFPLTLESARPSHTSQYLCASSARLGMNTEAFFGQGTRLTVV.